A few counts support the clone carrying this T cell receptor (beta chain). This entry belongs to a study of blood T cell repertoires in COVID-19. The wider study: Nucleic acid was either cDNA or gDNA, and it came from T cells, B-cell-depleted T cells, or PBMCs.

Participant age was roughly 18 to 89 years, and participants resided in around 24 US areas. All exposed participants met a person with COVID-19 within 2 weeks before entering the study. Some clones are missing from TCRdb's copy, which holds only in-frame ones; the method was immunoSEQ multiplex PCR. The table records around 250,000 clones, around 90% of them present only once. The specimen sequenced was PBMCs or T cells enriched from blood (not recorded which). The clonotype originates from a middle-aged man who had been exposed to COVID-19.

CDR3 amino acids: CASSPTTGTGDTNEKLFF. In nucleotides, the CDR3 is TGTGCCAGCAGTCCTACCACCGGGACAGGGGATACTAATGAAAAACTGTTTTTT. J is TRBJ1-4 and V is TRBV7-9; 10 bases are shared with TRBD1. Germline CDR1 SEHNR, CDR2 FQNEAQ (reference sequence). The CDR3 length is 18 residues. V shed 6 bases and J 2 bases; nucleotides not matched to a gene: 12.